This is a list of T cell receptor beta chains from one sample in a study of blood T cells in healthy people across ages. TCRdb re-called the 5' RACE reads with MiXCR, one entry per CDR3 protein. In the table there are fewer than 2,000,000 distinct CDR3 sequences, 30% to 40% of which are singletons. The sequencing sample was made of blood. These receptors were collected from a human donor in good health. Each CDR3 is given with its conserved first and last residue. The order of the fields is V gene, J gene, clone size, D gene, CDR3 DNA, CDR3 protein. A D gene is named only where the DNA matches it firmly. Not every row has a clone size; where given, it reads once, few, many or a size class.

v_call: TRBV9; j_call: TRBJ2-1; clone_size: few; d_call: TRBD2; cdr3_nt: TGTGCCAGCAGCGTAGCCTTAGCGGGGGGCCTTAATGAGCAGTTCTTC; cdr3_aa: CASSVALAGGLNEQFF
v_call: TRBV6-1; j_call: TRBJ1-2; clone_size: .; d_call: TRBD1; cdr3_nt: TGTGCCAGCAGCTGGACAGGGAAAACCCCAACTAACTATGGCTACACCTTC; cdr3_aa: CASSWTGKTPTNYGYTF
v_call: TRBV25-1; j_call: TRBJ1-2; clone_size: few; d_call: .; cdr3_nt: TGTGCCAGCAGTGACAGGGGTTACGATGGCTACACCTTC; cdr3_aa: CASSDRGYDGYTF
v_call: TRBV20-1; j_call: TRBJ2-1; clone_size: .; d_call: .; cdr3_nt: TGCAGTGCTAGAGATCAGGGGTACCCCTACAATGAGCAGTTCTTC; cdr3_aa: CSARDQGYPYNEQFF
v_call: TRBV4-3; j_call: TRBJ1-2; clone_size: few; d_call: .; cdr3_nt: TGCGCCAGCAGCCGGGGGTTTCAAAGCTATGGCTACACCTTC; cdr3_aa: CASSRGFQSYGYTF
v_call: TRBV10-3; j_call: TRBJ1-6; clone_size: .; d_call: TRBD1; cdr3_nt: TGTGCCATCAGGGACAGGGCAAATTCACCCCTCCACTTT; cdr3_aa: CAIRDRANSPLHF
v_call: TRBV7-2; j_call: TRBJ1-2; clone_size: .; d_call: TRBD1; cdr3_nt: TGTGCCAGCAGCCCTCCGGACAGGGGAAGATATGGCTACACCTTC; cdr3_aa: CASSPPDRGRYGYTF
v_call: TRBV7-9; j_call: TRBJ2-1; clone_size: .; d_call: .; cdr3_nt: TGTGCCAGCAGCTCTGGGGGACCCGATGAGCAGTTCTTC; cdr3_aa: CASSSGGPDEQFF
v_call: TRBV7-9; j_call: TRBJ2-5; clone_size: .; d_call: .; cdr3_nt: TGTGCCAGCAGCGCAACTGGGGGGGGCGCGGGGCCCCAAGAGACCCAGTACTTC; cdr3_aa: CASSATGGGAGPQETQYF
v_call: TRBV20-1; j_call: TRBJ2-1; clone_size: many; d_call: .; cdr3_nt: TGCAGCGCCCGATACAATGAGCAGTTCTTC; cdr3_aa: CSARYNEQFF
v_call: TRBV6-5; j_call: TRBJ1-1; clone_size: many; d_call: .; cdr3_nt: TGTGCCAGCAGTTACGACCTGAACACTGAAGCTTTCTTT; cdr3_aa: CASSYDLNTEAFF
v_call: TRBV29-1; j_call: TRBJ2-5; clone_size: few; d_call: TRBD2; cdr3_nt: TGCAGCGTGACTAGCGGGGGGGCGGAGACCCAGTACTTC; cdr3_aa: CSVTSGGAETQYF